In this sample, the clone carrying this T cell receptor beta chain turned up once. V shed 5 bases, J shed 7 bases, and the junction held 6 bases outside the gene matches. CDR1 and CDR2 from the germline V gene are LGHDT and YNNKEL (reference sequence). CDR3 length: 14 amino acids. Some clones are missing from TCRdb's copy, which holds only in-frame ones; the method was immunoSEQ multiplex PCR. The sample gives about 190,000 clones, under 80% of which show up once; approximately 13% is in the top ten. This entry comes from a study of blood T cell repertoires in COVID-19. Sequencing was performed on peripheral blood. V and J are TRBV3-1 (or the pseudogene TRBV3-2) and TRBJ2-2; 8 bases are a match to TRBD2. The receptor comes from a woman in her fifties or sixties with acute or convalescent COVID-19. CDR3 DNA: TGTGCCAGCAGCTTGGCCCTAGCGGGCGGGGAGCTGTTTTTT. Translated, it gives CASSLALAGGELFF.